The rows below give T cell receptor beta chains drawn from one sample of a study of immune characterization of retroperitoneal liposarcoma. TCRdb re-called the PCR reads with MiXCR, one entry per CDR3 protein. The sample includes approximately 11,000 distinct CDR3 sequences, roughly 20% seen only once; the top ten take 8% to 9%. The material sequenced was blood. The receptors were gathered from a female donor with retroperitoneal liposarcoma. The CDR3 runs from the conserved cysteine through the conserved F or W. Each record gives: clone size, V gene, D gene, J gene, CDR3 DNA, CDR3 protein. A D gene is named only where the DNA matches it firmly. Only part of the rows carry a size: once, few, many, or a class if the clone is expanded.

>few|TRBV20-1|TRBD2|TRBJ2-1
TGCAGTGCTAAAACTAGCGGATACAATGAGCAGTTCTTC
CSAKTSGYNEQFF
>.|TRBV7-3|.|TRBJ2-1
TGTGCCAGCAGCTTAAATAGGAATAATGAGCAGTTCTTC
CASSLNRNNEQFF
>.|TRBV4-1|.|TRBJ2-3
TGCGCCAGCAGGGGATTCCAGGTCACTAGCACAGATACGCAGTATTTT
CASRGFQVTSTDTQYF
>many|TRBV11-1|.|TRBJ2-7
TGTGCCAGCAGCTTAATGGTAGCTTACGAGCAGTACTTC
CASSLMVAYEQYF
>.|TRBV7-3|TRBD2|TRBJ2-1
TGTGCCAGCAGCTTAACGGTAGCGGGGGGAGGTGAGCAGTTCTTC
CASSLTVAGGGEQFF
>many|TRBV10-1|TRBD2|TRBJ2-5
TGCGCCAGCAGCCCGGGACTAGCGCCCCAAGAGACCCAGTACTTC
CASSPGLAPQETQYF
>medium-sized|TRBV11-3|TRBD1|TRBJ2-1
TGTGCCAGCAGCCGGGGACAGTCCTACAATGAGCAGTTCTTC
CASSRGQSYNEQFF
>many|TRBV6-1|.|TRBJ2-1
TGTGCCAGCGCCGACTCCAACTACAATGAGCAGTTCTTC
CASADSNYNEQFF
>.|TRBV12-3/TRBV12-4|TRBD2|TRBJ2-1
TGTGCCAGCAGTTTTAGGGCGGGAGGGACTTACAATGAGCAGTTCTTC
CASSFRAGGTYNEQFF
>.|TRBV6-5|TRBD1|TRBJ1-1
TGTGCCAGCAGTTACCCCCCAGGGACAGGAAAGAACACTGAAGCTTTCTTT
CASSYPPGTGKNTEAFF
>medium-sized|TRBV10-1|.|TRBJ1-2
TGCGCCAATTCGGACAGCTTGGGCCTCTATGGCTACACCTTC
CANSDSLGLYGYTF
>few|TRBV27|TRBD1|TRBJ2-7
TGTGCCAGCAGGCCTCCCGGGACAGACTACGAGCAGTACTTC
CASRPPGTDYEQYF
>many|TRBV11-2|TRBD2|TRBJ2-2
TGTGCCAGCCGGCGGGCGGGAGCCTCGAACACCGGGGAGCTGTTTTTT
CASRRAGASNTGELFF
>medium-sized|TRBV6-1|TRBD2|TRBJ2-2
TGTGCCAGCAGATTGACTAGCGGGAAGAACACCGGGGAGCTGTTTTTT
CASRLTSGKNTGELFF